A selection of T cell receptor beta chains follows, all from one sample in a study of cytomegalovirus exposure and HLA in healthy donors. Using immunoSEQ multiplex PCR, the repertoire was profiled, and TCRdb retains in-frame clones only, with some absent. This sample's clone table lists 70,000 or so clones. Material: PBMCs. These receptors originate from a female donor in good health and CMV-seropositive. Each CDR3 is given with its conserved first and last residue. The D gene is left open where the match is weak.

d_gene	v_gene	j_gene	CDR3nt	CDR3aa
.	TRBV30	TRBJ1-2	TGTGCCTGGGGTCTAATGCATGGCTACACCTTC	CAWGLMHGYTF
TRBD2	TRBV6-4	TRBJ2-1	TGTGCCAGCAGTGACTCGGCTAGCGGGGGGTACAATGAGCAGTTCTTC	CASSDSASGGYNEQFF
TRBD2	TRBV5-1	TRBJ2-2	TGCGCCAGCAGCTTGGCCGCGGGGGACACCGGGGAGCTGTTTTTT	CASSLAAGDTGELFF
TRBD1	TRBV27	TRBJ2-5	TGTGCCAGCAGTCGGGACAGGGGGGAGACCCAGTACTTC	CASSRDRGETQYF
.	TRBV7-2	TRBJ1-5	TGTGCCAGCAGCTTAGAGTCCAGGTCCAATCAGCCCCAGCATTTT	CASSLESRSNQPQHF
.	TRBV19	TRBJ1-4	TGTGCCAGTAGTCATGCAACTAATGAAAAACTGTTTTTT	CASSHATNEKLFF
TRBD1	TRBV4-2	TRBJ1-2	TGTGCCAGCAGCCAAGCAGGACAGGCGATTACCCCCTACACCTTC	CASSQAGQAITPYTF
TRBD2	TRBV6-1	TRBJ2-1	TGTGCCAGCAGTGAATGGGGGGGGTCCCCTTACAATGAGCAGTTCTTC	CASSEWGGSPYNEQFF
.	TRBV6-1	TRBJ1-1	TGTGCCAGCAGTGAACCCAGGCCGAACACTGAAGCTTTCTTT	CASSEPRPNTEAFF
TRBD1	TRBV5-5	TRBJ2-7	TGTGCCAGCAGCTTGGGACAGGGACACGAGCAGTACTTC	CASSLGQGHEQYF
.	TRBV5-6	TRBJ1-2	TGTGCCAGCAGCTCCTTTAATTCTGGCTACACCTTC	CASSSFNSGYTF
TRBD1	TRBV6-5	TRBJ2-7	TGTGCCAGCAGTCGCTCGGGACAGAAACCCTACGAGCAGTACTTC	CASSRSGQKPYEQYF
TRBD1	TRBV6-5	TRBJ1-2	TGTGCCAGCAGTTATCAGGGGGAGAACGACTATGGCTACACCTTC	CASSYQGENDYGYTF